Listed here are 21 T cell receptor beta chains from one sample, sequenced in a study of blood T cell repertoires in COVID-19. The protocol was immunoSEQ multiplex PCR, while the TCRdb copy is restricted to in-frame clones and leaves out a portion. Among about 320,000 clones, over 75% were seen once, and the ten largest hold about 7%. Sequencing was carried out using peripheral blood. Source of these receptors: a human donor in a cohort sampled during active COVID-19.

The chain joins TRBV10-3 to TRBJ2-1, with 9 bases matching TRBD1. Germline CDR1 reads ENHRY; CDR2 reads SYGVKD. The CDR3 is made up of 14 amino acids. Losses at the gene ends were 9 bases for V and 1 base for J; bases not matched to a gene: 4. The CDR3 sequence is CAMWTGASYNEQFF. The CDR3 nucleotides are TGTGCCATGTGGACAGGGGCTTCCTACAATGAGCAGTTCTTC.

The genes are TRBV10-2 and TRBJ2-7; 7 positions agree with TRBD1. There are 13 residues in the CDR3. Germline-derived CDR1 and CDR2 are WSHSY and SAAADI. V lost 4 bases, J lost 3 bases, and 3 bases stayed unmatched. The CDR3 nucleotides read TGCGCCAGCAGTGGGGACAGTCTCTACGAGCAGTACTTC. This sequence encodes CASSGDSLYEQYF.

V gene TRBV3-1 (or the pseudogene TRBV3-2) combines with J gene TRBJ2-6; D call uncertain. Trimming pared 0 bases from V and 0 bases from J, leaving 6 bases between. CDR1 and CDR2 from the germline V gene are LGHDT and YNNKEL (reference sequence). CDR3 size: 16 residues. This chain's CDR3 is CASSQDELSGANVLTF. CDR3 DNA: TGTGCCAGCAGCCAAGACGAGCTCTCTGGGGCCAACGTCCTGACTTTC.

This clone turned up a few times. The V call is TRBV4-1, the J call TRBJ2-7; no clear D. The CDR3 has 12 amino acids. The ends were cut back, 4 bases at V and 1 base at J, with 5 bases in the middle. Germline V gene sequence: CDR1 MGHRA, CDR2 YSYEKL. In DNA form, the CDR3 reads TGCGCCAGCAGCCCCCCGTCCTACGAGCAGTACTTC. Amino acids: CASSPPSYEQYF.

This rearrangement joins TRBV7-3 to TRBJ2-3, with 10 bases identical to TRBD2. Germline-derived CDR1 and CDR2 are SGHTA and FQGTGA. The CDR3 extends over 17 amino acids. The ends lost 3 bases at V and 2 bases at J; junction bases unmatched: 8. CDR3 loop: CASSLGLAGVYTDTQYF. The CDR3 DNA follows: TGTGCCAGCAGCTTGGGTCTAGCGGGGGTTTACACAGATACGCAGTATTTT. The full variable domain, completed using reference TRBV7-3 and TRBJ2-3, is GAGVSQTPSNKVTEKGKYVELRCDPISGHTALYWYRQSLGQGPEFLIYFQGTGAADDSGLPNDRFFAVRPEGSVSTLKIQRTERGDSAVYLCASSLGLAGVYTDTQYFGPGTRLTVL.

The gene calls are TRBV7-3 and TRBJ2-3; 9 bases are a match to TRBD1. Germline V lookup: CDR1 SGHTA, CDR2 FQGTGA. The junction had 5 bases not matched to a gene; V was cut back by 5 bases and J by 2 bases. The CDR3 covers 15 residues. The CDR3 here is CASSTTGGDTDTQYF. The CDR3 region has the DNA TGTGCCAGCAGCACAACAGGGGGCGACACAGATACGCAGTATTTT.

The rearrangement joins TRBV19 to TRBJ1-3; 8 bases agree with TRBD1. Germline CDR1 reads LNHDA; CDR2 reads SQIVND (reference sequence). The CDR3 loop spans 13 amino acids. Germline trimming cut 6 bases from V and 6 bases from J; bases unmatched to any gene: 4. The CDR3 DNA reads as TGTGCCAGTAGGGGACAGGAGAAAAACACCATATATTTT. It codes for CASRGQEKNTIYF.

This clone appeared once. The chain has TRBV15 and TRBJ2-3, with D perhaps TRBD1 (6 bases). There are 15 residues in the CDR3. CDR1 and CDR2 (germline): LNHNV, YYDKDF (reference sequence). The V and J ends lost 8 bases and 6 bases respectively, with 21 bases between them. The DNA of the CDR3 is TGTGCCACCCTAAAGATGGGGGACAAAGGGGATACGCAGTATTTT. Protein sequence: CATLKMGDKGDTQYF.

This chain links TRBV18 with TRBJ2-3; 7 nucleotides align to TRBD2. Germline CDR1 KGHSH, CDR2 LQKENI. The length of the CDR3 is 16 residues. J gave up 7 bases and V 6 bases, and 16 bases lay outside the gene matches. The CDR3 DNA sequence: TGTGCCAGCTCTGGAGCTCCGGCGTCGGGGGGATATACGCAGTATTTT. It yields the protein CASSGAPASGGYTQYF.

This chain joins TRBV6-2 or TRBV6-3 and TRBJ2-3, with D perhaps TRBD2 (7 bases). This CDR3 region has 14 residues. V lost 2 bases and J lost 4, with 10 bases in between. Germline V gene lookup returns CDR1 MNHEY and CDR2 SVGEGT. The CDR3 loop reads CASSYGGGPDTQYF. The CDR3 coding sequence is TGTGCCAGCAGTTACGGGGGGGGGCCAGATACGCAGTATTTT.

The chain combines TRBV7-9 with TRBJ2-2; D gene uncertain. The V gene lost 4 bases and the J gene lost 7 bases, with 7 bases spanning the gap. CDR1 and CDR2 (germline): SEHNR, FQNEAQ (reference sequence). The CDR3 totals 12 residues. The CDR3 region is CASSSIGGELFF. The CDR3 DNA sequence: TGTGCCAGCAGCTCTATTGGCGGGGAGCTGTTTTTT. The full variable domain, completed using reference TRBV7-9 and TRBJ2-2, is DTGVSQNPRHKITKRGQNVTFRCDPISEHNRLYWYRQTLGQGPEFLTYFQNEAQLEKSRLLSDRFSAERPKGSFSTLEIQRTEQGDSAMYLCASSSIGGELFFGEGSRLTVL.

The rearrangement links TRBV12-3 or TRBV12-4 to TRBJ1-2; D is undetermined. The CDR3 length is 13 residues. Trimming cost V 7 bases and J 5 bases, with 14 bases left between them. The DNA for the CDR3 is TGTGCCAGCACCCGGGTGCTTTTGTATGGCTACACCTTC. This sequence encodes CASTRVLLYGYTF.

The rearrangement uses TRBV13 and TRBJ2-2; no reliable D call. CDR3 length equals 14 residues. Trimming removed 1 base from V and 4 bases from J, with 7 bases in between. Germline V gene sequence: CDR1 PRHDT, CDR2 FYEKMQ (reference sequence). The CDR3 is CASSLESGTGELFF. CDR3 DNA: TGTGCCAGCAGCTTAGAGTCCGGCACCGGGGAGCTGTTTTTT. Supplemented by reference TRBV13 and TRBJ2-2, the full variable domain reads AAGVIQSPRHLIKEKRETATLKCYPIPRHDTVYWYQQGPGQDPQFLISFYEKMQSDKGSIPDRFSAQQFSDYHSELNMSSLELGDSALYFCASSLESGTGELFFGEGSRLTVL.

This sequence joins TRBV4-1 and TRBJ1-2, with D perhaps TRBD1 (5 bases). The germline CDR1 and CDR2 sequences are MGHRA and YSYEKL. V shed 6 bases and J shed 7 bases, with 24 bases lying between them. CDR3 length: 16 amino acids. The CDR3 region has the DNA TGCGCCAGCAGTCGGCCAGCCCGGGACTTGGGGTCTGGCTACACCTTC. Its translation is CASSRPARDLGSGYTF.

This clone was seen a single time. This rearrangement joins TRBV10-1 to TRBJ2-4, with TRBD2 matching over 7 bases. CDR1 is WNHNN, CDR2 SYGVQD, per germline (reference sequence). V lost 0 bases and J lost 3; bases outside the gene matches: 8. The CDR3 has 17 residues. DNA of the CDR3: TGCGCCAGCAGTGAGTCGTTGCGGGGGAGCGGCAAAAACATTCAGTACTTC. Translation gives CASSESLRGSGKNIQYF.

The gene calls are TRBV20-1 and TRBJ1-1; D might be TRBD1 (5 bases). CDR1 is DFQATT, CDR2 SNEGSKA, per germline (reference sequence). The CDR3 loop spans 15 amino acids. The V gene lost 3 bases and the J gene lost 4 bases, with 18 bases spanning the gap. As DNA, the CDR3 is TGCAGTGCTAGTGAGGTGAACGGGGGGGTCACTGAAGCTTTCTTT. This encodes CSASEVNGGVTEAFF.

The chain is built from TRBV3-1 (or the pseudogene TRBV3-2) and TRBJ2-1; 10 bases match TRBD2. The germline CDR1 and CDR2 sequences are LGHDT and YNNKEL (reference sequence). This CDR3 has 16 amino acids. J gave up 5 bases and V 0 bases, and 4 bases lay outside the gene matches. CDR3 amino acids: CASSQEGAGGHNEQFF. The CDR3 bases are TGTGCCAGCAGCCAAGAGGGAGCGGGGGGGCACAATGAGCAGTTCTTC.

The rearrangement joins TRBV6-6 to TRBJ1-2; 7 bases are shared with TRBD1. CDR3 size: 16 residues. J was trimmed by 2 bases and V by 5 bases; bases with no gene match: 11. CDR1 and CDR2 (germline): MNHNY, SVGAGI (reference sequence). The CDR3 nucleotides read TGTGCCAGCAGTCGGGACAGCCCGAGGATAAACTATGGCTACACCTTC. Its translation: CASSRDSPRINYGYTF.

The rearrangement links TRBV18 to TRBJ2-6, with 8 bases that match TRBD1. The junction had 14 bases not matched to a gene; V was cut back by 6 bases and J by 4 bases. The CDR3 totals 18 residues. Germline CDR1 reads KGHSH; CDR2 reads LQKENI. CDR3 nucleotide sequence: TGTGCCAGCTCCCTACGGCAGGGGGCGATCGCGGGGGCCAACGTCCTGACTTTC. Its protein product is CASSLRQGAIAGANVLTF.

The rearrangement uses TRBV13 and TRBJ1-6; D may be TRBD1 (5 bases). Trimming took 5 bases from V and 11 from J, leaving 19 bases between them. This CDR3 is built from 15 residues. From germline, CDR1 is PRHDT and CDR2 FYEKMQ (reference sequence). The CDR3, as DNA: TGTGCCAGCAGCCCGGAGGGGACCATGAGGACACCCCTCCACTTT. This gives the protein CASSPEGTMRTPLHF. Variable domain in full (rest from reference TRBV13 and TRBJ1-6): AAGVIQSPRHLIKEKRETATLKCYPIPRHDTVYWYQQGPGQDPQFLISFYEKMQSDKGSIPDRFSAQQFSDYHSELNMSSLELGDSALYFCASSPEGTMRTPLHFGNGTRLTVT.

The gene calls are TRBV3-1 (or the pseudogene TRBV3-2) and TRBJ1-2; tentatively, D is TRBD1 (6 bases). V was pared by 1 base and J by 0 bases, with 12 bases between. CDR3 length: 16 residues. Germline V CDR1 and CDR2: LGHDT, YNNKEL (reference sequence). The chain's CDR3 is CASSQVDSSSNYGYTF. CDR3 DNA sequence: TGTGCCAGCAGCCAAGTGGACAGCTCTTCTAACTATGGCTACACCTTC.